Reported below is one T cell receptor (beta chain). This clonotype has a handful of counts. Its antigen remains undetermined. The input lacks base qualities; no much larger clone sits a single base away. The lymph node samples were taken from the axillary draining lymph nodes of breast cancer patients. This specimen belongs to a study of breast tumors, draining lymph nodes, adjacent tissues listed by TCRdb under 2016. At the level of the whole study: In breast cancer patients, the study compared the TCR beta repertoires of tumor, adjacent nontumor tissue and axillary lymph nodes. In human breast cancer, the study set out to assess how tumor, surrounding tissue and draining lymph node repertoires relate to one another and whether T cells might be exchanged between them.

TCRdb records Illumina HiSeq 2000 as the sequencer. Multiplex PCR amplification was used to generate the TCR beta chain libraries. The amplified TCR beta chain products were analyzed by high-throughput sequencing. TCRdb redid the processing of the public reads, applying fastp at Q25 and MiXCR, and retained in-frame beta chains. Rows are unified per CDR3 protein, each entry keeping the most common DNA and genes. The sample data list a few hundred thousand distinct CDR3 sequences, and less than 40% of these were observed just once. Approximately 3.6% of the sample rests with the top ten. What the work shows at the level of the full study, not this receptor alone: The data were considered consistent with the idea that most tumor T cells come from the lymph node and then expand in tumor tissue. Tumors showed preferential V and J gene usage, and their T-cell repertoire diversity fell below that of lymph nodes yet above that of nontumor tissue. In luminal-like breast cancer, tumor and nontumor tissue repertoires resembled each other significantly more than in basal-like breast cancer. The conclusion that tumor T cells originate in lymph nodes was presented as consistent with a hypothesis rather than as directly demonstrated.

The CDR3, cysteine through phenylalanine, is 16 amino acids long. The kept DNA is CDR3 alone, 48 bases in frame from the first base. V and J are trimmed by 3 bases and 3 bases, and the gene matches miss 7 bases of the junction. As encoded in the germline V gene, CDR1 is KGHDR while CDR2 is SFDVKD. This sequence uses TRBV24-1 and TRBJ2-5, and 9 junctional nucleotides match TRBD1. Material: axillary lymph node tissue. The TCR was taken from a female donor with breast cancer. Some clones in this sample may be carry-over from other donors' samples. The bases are TGTGCCACCAGTGATACACAGGGGGCTTCTAAAGAGACCCAGTACTTC. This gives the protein CATSDTQGASKETQYF.